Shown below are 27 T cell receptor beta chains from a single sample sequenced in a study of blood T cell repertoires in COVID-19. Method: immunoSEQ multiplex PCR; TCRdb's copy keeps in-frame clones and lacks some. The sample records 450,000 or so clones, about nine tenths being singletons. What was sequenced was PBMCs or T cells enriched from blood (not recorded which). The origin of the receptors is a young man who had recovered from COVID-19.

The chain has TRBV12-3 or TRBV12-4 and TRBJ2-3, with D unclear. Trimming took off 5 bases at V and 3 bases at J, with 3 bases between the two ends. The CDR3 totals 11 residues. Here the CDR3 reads CASSPTDTQYF. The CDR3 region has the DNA TGTGCCAGCAGTCCTACAGATACGCAGTATTTT.

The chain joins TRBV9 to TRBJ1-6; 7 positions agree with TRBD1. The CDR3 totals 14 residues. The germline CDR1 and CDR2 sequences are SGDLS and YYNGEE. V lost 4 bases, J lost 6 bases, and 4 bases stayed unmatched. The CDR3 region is CASSYRGGNSPLHF. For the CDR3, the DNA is TGTGCCAGCAGCTACAGGGGTGGTAATTCACCCCTCCACTTT.

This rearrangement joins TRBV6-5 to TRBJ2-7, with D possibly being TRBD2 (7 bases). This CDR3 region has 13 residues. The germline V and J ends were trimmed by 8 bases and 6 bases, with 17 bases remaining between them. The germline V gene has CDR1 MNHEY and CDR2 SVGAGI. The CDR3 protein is CASGRGRGAEQYF. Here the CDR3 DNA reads TGTGCCAGCGGGCGGGGCCGGGGGGCCGAGCAGTACTTC.

The DNA of the CDR3 is TGTGCCAGCAGTTCTGGAGTAAATCAGCCCCAGCATTTT. This encodes CASSSGVNQPQHF. The V and J genes are TRBV28 and TRBJ1-5; D not certain. V lost 4 bases to trimming and J lost 4 bases, with 8 bases between them. This CDR3 is 13 amino acids long. Germline loops: CDR1 MDHEN, CDR2 SYDVKM.

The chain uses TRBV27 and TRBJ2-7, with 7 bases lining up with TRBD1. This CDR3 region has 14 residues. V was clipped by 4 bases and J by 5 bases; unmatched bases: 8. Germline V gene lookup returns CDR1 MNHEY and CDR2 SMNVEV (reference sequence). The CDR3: CASSYSGQPHEQYF. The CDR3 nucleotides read TGTGCCAGCAGTTACTCGGGACAGCCTCACGAGCAGTACTTC.

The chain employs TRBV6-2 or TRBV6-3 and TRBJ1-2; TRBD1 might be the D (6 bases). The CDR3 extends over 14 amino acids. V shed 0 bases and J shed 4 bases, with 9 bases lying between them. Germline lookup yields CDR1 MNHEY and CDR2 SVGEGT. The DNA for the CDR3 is TGTGCCAGCAGTTACTCGAGGGGGACCTATGGCTACACCTTC. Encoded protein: CASSYSRGTYGYTF.

CDR3 nucleotides: TGTGCCAGCAGCCCGAACGACAGAGCTAACTATGGCTACACCTTC. Translated, it gives CASSPNDRANYGYTF. The chain couples TRBV5-8 to TRBJ1-2, with D perhaps matching TRBD1 (5 bases). The CDR3 sequence is 15 residues long. CDR1 is SGHTS and CDR2 is YDEGEE in the germline V gene. The V and J ends lost 4 bases and 0 bases respectively, with 13 bases between them.

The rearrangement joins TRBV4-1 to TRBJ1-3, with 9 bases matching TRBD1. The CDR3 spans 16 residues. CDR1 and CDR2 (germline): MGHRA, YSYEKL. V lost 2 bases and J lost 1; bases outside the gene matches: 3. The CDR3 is CASSQSGTGSGNTIYF. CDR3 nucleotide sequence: TGCGCCAGCAGCCAATCCGGGACAGGGTCTGGAAACACCATATATTTT.

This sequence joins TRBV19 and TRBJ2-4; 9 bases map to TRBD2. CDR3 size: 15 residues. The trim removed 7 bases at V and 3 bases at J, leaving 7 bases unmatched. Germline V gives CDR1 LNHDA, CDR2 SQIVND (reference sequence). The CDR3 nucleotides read TGTGCCAGTACTTTTAGCGGGAGTAACAAAAACATTCAGTACTTC. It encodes CASTFSGSNKNIQYF.

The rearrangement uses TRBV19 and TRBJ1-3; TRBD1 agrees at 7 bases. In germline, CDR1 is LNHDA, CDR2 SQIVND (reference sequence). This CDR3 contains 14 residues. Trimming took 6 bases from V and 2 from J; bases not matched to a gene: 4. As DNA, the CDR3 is TGTGCCAGTAGCCCCGACAGGGCTGGAAACACCATATATTTT. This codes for CASSPDRAGNTIYF.

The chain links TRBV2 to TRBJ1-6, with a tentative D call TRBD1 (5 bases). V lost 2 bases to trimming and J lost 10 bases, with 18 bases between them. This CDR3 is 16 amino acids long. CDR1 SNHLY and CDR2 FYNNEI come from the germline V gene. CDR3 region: CASSELLGREGSPLHF. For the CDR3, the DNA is TGTGCCAGCAGTGAACTTCTGGGCAGGGAAGGATCACCCCTCCACTTT.

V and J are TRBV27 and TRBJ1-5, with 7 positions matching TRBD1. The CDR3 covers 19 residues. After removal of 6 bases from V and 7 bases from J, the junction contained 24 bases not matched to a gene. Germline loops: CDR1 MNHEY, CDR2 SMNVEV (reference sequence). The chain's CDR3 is CASRHGGIFGTVRGQPQHF. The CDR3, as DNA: TGTGCCAGCAGGCATGGGGGGATTTTTGGGACAGTACGAGGACAGCCCCAGCATTTT.

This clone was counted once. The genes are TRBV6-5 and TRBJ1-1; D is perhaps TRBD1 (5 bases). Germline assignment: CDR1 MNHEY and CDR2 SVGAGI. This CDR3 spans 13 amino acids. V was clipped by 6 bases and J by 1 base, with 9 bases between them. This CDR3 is CASRRQGNTEAFF. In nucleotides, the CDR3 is TGTGCCAGCAGGCGCCAGGGGAACACTGAAGCTTTCTTT.

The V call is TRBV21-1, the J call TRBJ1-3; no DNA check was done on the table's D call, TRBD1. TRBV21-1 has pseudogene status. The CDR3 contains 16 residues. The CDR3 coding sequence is TGTGCCAGCAGCAAAGCCCTCCGGACAGATGGAAACACCATATATTTT. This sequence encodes CASSKALRTDGNTIYF.

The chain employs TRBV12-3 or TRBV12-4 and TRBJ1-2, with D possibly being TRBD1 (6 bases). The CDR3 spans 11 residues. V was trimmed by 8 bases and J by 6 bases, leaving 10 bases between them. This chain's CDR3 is CASEGGDGYTF. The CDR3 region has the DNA TGTGCCAGCGAGGGGGGGGATGGCTACACCTTC.

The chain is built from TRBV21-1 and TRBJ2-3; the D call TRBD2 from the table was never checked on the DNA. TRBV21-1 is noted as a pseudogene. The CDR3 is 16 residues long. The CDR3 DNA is TGTGCCAGCAGCAAACGGGAGGGTGGAGGGACAGATACGCAGTATTTT. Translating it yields CASSKREGGGTDTQYF.

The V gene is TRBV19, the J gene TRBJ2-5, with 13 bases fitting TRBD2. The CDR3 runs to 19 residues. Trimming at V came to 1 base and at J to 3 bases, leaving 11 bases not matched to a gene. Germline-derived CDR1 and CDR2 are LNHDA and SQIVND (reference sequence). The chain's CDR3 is CASSIVYGLAGDREETQYF. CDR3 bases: TGTGCCAGTAGTATAGTTTATGGACTAGCGGGAGATCGAGAAGAGACCCAGTACTTC.

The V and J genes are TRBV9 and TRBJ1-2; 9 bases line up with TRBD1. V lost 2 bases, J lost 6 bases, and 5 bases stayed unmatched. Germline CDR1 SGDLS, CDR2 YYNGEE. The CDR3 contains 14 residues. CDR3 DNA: TGTGCCAGCAGCGTTACGGGACAGGGCCATGGCTACACCTTC. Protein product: CASSVTGQGHGYTF.

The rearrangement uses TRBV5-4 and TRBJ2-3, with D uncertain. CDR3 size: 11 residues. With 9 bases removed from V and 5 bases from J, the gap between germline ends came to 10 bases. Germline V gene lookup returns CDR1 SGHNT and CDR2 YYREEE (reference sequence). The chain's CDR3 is CATTLVDTQYF. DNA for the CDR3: TGTGCCACAACCCTAGTAGATACGCAGTATTTT. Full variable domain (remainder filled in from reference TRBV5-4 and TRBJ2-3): ETGVTQSPTHLIKTRGQQVTLRCSSQSGHNTVSWYQQALGQGPQFIFQYYREEENGRGNFPPRFSGLQFPNYSSELNVNALELDDSALYLCATTLVDTQYFGPGTRLTVL.

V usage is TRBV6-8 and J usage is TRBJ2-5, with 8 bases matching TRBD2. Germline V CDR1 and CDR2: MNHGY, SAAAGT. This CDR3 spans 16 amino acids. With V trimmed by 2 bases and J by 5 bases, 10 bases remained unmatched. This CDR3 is CASSYGVAGSGETQYF. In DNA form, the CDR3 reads TGTGCCAGCAGTTACGGAGTAGCGGGATCAGGGGAGACCCAGTACTTC.

CDR3 loop: CASSQDRASNQPQHF. DNA for the CDR3: TGTGCCAGCAGCCAGGACAGGGCGAGCAATCAGCCCCAGCATTTT. The chain links TRBV7-8 to TRBJ1-5, with 8 bases that match TRBD1. Per germline, CDR1 SGHVS and CDR2 FQNEAQ. The CDR3 totals 15 residues. V was clipped by 5 bases and J by 1 base; unmatched bases: 4. The whole variable domain, remainder taken from reference TRBV7-8 and TRBJ1-5, is GAGVSQSPRYKVAKRGQDVALRCDPISGHVSLFWYQQALGQGPEFLTYFQNEAQLDKSGLPSDRFFAERPEGSVSTLKIQRTQQEDSAVYLCASSQDRASNQPQHFGDGTRLSIL.

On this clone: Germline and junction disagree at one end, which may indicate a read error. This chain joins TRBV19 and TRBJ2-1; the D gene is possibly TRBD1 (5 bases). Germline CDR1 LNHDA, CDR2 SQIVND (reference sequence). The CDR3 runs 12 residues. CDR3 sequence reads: CASSLEQGEQFF. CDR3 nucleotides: TGTGCCAGTAGTCTAGAGCAGGGTGAGCAGTTCTTC.

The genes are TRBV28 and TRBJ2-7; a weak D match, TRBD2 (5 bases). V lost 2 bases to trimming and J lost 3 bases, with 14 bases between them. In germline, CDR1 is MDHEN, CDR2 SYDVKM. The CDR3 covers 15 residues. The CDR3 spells CASSLIERALYEQYF. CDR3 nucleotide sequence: TGTGCCAGCAGTTTAATCGAGAGGGCACTCTACGAGCAGTACTTC.

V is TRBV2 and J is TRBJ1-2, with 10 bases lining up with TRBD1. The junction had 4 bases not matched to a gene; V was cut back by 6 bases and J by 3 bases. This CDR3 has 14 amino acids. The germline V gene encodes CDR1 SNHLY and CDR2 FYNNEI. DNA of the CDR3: TGTGCCAGCAGGGGGACAGGGGTAGACTATGGCTACACCTTC. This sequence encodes CASRGTGVDYGYTF. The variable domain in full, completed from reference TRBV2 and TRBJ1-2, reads EPEVTQTPSHQVTQMGQEVILRCVPISNHLYFYWYRQILGQKVEFLVSFYNNEISEKSEIFDDQFSVERPDGSNFTLKIRSTKLEDSAMYFCASRGTGVDYGYTFGSGTRLTVV.

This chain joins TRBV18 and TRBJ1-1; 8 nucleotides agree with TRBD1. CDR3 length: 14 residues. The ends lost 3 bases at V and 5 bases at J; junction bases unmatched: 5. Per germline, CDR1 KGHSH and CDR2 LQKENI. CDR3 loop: CASSPQGAGTEAFF. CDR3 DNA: TGTGCCAGCTCACCTCAGGGGGCTGGGACTGAAGCTTTCTTT.

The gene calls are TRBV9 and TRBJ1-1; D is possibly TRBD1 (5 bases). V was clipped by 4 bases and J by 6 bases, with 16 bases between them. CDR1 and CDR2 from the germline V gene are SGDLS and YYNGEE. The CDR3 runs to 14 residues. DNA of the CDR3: TGTGCCAGCAGCCTGCTGGAGCAGGGCGCTGAAGCTTTCTTT. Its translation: CASSLLEQGAEAFF.

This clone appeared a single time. CDR3 sequence: CASSVRPGNGYTF. The CDR3 DNA follows: TGTGCCAGCAGTGTTCGCCCAGGGAATGGCTACACCTTC. This chain uses TRBV2 with TRBJ1-2; possible D gene TRBD1, 5 bases. In germline, CDR1 is SNHLY, CDR2 FYNNEI. Trimming stripped 4 bases from V and 6 bases from J, with 12 bases between. This CDR3 is built from 13 residues. The variable domain in full, with the rest retrieved from reference TRBV2 and TRBJ1-2, is EPEVTQTPSHQVTQMGQEVILRCVPISNHLYFYWYRQILGQKVEFLVSFYNNEISEKSEIFDDQFSVERPDGSNFTLKIRSTKLEDSAMYFCASSVRPGNGYTFGSGTRLTVV.